This T cell receptor beta chain was obtained from a study of T-cell reconstitution after alpha-beta-depleted transplantation in children. The TCRbeta library was prepared with unique molecular identifiers. From the PCR reads, TCRdb called clonotypes with MiXCR, one entry per CDR3 protein. The sample records about 980,000 distinct CDR3 sequences, around 30% being singletons. Germline V lookup: CDR1 MGHRA, CDR2 YSYEKL. V lost 3 bases and J lost 1, with 9 bases in between. This CDR3 has 15 amino acids. The V gene is TRBV4-1, the J gene TRBJ2-2; D call uncertain. The sequences come from PBMCs, mostly from graft donor cells, collected 360 days after TCRalphabeta/CD19-depleted stem cell transplant. The TCR originated in a boy under three years old who had a stem cell transplant for SCID, so the T cells may come from the graft donor. For the CDR3, the DNA is TGCGCCAGCAGCCACGTTAATATGAACACCGGGGAGCTGTTTTTT. Translating it yields CASSHVNMNTGELFF.